The 4 T cell receptor beta chains below all came from one sample that was sequenced in a study of spatial heterogeneity in lung cancer. Study-level findings and limits: For expanded intratumoral alpha and beta TCRs, counts tracked tumor mutation counts.

Time point in this sample: sample taken at primary tumor resection. One entry per CDR3 protein, called by TCRdb with MiXCR from the 5' RACE reads. In the table there are about 100,000 distinct CDR3 sequences, approximately 4.4% of which are singletons. Which antigens these TCRs recognize remains unknown. Sequencing was performed on lung tumor tissue, taken at surgery. The receptors originated from a male donor with early-stage non-small cell lung cancer.

The chain uses TRBV7-9 and TRBJ2-2; D is uncertain. Germline CDR1 SEHNR, CDR2 FQNEAQ (reference sequence). CDR3 length equals 13 residues. Trimming cost V 2 bases and J 6 bases, with 7 bases left between them. In nucleotides, the CDR3 is TGTGCCAGCAGCTTAAGTGTCCCCGGGGAGCTGTTTTTT. The encoded protein is CASSLSVPGELFF.

This clonotype was counted many times. The chain has TRBV12-3 or TRBV12-4 and TRBJ1-2, with D uncertain. The CDR3 runs 14 residues. Trimming stripped 5 bases from V and 2 bases from J, with 12 bases between. CDR3 nucleotides: TGTGCCAGCAGTCCCCGGACGGAGAACTATGGCTACACCTTC. This translates into CASSPRTENYGYTF.

This clonotype was recorded many times. The CDR3 coding sequence is TGTGCCAGCAGTTTGGGTCAGGGCCATCAGCCCCAGCATTTT. Translation gives CASSLGQGHQPQHF. The chain recombines TRBV28 with TRBJ1-5, with a tentative D call TRBD1 (5 bases). Germline-derived CDR1 and CDR2 are MDHEN and SYDVKM. The CDR3 length is 14 residues. V gave up 3 bases and J gave up 5 bases, with 11 bases separating them.

This clonotype was found many times. As DNA, the CDR3 is TGTGCCAGCAGTGGGACCCCCAGGGGGCGGACCGAAGCTTTCTTT. This encodes CASSGTPRGRTEAFF. V is TRBV27 and J is TRBJ1-1, with TRBD1 matching 8 bases. Germline CDR1 and CDR2: MNHEY and SMNVEV (reference sequence). The CDR3 is 15 amino acids. After removal of 5 bases from V and 8 bases from J, the junction contained 13 bases not matched to a gene.